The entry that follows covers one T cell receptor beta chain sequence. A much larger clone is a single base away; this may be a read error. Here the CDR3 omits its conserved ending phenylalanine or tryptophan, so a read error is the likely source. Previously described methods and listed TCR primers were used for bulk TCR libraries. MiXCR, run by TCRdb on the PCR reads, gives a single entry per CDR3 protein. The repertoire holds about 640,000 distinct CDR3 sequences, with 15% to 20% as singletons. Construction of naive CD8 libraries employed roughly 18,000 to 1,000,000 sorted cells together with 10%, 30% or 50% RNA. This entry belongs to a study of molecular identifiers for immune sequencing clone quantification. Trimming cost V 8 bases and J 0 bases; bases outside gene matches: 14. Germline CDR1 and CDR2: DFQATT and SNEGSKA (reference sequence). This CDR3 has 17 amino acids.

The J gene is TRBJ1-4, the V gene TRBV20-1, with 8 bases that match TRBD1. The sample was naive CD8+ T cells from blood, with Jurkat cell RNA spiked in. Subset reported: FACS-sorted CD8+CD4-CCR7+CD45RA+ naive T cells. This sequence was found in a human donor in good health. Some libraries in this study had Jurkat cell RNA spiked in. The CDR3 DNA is TGCAGTTGCAGGGGGCCACCTCTACCCTCAACTAATGAAAAACTGTTTTCT. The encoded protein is CSCRGPPLPSTNEKLFS.